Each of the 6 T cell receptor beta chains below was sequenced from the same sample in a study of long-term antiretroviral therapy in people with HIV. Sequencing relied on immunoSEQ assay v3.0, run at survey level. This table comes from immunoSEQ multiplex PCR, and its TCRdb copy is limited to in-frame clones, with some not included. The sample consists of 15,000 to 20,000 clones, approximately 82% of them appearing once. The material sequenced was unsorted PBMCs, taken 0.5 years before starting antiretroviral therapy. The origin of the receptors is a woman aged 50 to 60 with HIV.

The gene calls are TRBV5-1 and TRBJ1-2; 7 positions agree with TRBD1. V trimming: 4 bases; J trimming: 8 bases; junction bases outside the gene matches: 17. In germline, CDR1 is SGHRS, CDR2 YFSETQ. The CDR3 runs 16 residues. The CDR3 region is CASSHEFYDRVEGYTF. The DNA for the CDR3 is TGCGCCAGCAGCCACGAATTCTATGACAGGGTGGAAGGCTACACCTTC.

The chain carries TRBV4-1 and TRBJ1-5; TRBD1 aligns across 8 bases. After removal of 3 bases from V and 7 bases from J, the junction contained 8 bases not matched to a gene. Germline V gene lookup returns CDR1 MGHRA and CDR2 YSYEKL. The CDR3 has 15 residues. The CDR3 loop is CASSQGGQGGQPQHF. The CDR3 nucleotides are TGCGCCAGCAGCCAGGGAGGACAGGGAGGCCAGCCCCAGCATTTT.

DNA of the CDR3: TGTGCCAGCAGCTTGGGCAGGGGCAGCACTGAAGCTTTCTTT. Its protein product is CASSLGRGSTEAFF. The chain is built from TRBV7-3 and TRBJ1-1; D perhaps matches TRBD1 (6 bases). Germline-derived CDR1 and CDR2 are SGHTA and FQGTGA. V lost 3 bases and J lost 4, with 12 bases in between. The CDR3 is 14 residues long.

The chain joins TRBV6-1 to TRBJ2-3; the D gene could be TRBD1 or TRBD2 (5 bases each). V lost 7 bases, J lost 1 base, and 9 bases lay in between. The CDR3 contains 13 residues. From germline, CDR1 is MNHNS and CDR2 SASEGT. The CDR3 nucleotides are TGTGCCAGCACCCGAGGGGGCACAGATACGCAGTATTTT. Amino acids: CASTRGGTDTQYF.

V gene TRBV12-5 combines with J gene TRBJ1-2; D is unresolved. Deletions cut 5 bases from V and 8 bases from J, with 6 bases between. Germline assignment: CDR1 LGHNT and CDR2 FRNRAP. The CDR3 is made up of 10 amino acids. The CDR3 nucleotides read TGTGCTAGTGGTCCCCCCGGCTACACCTTC. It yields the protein CASGPPGYTF. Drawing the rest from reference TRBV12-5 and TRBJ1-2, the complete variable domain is DARVTQTPRHKVTEMGQEVTMRCQPILGHNTVFWYRQTMMQGLELLAYFRNRAPLDDSGMPKDRFSAEMPDATLATLKIQPSEPRDSAVYFCASGPPGYTFGSGTRLTVV.

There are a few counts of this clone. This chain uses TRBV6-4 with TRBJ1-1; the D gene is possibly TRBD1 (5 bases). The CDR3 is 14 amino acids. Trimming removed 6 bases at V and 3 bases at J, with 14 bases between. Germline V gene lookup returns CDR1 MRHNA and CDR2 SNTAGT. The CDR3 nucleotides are TGTGCCAGCAGGGCGCAGGGTTGGGACACTGAAGCTTTCTTT. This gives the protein CASRAQGWDTEAFF.